This TCR beta chain was documented in a study of vaccination effects on CD4 cells after COVID-19 (dated by TCRdb to the early 2020s). Regarding the study in general: In the ViraFEST assay, PBMC were stimulated with viral peptide pools, and TCR sequencing was then used to find antigen-specific CD4+ T cell clonotypes based on their expansion. Across the study, the median time from the second dose to post-vaccine sampling was 72 days (range 14 to 241). Two million PBMC per well were cultured in IMDM with around 5.3% human AB serum, 9 to 10 IU/ml IL-2 and gentamicin, plus 10 ug/ml peptides. The study compared SARS-CoV-2 spike-specific CD4+ TCR repertoires before and after mRNA vaccination in COVID-19 convalescent patients and infection-naive vaccine recipients. The full study included around nine COVID-19 convalescent patients and several SARS-CoV-2-naive healthy vaccine recipients. The Oncomine TCR Beta short-read assay on an Illumina iSeq 100 was used to sequence cultures from other donors in the study.

Here is what the overall study found, with its caveats: Only a small number of convalescent patients were included, and no early post-infection timepoints were available, which limited the study. Clones induced by infection and clones induced by vaccination both contracted markedly at late timepoints after vaccination, which fits with T cell responses waning over time. In healthy vaccine recipients, vaccine-induced clones were almost all SARS-CoV-2 mono-reactive, with only 1 of 255 cross-reactive with common cold coronaviruses.

Library creation used the immunoSEQ multiplex PCR assay. DNA from the cultured and isolated CD4+ T cells underwent TCR beta CDR3 sequencing. Under the source paper's analysis protocol: The analysis removed non-productive TCR sequences, trimmed reads to the CDR3 region, and retained only CDR3s that were 7 or more amino acids long. Antigen-specific clonotypes were identified using the MANAFEST web app by comparison of expansion in peptide wells against reference cultures. Positive clones required FDR<0.05 expansion versus reference and all other wells, odds ratio above 5, and frequency above 0.1% in two replicate wells. A clonotype was defined as cross-reactive if the clonotype was significantly expanded both in SARS-CoV-2 spike wells and in at least one common cold coronavirus spike condition. Levenshtein distance calculated with the stringdist R package was used to assess CDR3 similarity, and unrooted trees were constructed with ape in R 3.6.1. The source is immuneACCESS, and TCRdb retained only in-frame sequences with V and J called. Part of the clones is not carried over; for the studies checked, unresolved V genes explain less than half of this, and the remainder is unexplained. The V and J calls and clone size are taken from that table; D and trimming were inferred from the DNA. The sample table shows 43,000 or so clones, and under 80% are seen once. Together, the top ten hold about 6.7% of the sample.

Of note for this clone: It has no known antigen specificity. Per-nucleotide qualities are absent, and no much larger clonotype sits a single base away.

The V end loses 2 bases and the J end loses 4 bases, and a stretch of 8 bases separates them. The germline V gene yields SQVTM for CDR1 and ANQGSEA for CDR2. Measured from the cysteine to the phenylalanine, the CDR3 is 12 residues long. Only the CDR3 region is kept as DNA, spanning 36 bases read in frame from base 1. After around eleven days of culture, CD4+ T cells were isolated with the EasySep CD4+ T cell isolation kit. Participants received two doses of either the BNT162b2 or the mRNA-1273 mRNA SARS-CoV-2 vaccine. None of the healthy vaccine recipients had a prior SARS-CoV-2 infection, which was confirmed by nucleocapsid antibody tests that came back negative both before and after vaccination. On days 3 and 7, half of the culture medium was replaced with fresh IL-2-containing medium. Each peptide stimulation condition was cultured in triplicate wells unless otherwise noted. Using Ficoll-Paque Plus gradient centrifugation, PBMC were separated from whole blood and then either used fresh or cryopreserved at -140C. The QIAamp micro DNA kit was used to extract genomic DNA from the cultured CD4+ T cells.

The rearranged chain carries TRBV29-1 and TRBJ1-1, with no D gene named confidently. The starting material was CD4+ T cells from PBMCs cultured without peptide, obtained after COVID-19 vaccination. This TCR came from a human donor who received a COVID-19 vaccine. The CDR3 has the sequence CSVERSSTEAFF. The DNA reads as follows: TGCAGCGTTGAAAGAAGTAGCACTGAAGCTTTCTTT.